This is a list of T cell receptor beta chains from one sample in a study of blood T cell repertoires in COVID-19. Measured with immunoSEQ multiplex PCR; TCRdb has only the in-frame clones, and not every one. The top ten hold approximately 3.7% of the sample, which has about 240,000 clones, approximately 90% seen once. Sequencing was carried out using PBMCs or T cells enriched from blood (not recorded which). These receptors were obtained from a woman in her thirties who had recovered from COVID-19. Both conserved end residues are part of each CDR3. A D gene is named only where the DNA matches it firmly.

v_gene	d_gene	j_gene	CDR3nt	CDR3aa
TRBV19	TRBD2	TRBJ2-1	TGTGCCAGTAGTATTCGGGCCGGGACTAGGACCTACAATGAGCAGTTCTTC	CASSIRAGTRTYNEQFF
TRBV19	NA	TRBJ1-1	TGTGCCAGTATGCGGGGGTACACTGAAGCTTTCTTT	CASMRGYTEAFF
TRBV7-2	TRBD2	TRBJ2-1	TGTGCCAGCAGCTTAAATCCCCCGACTAGCGGGATAGCTGAGCAGTTCTTC	CASSLNPPTSGIAEQFF
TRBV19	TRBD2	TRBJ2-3	TGTGCCAGTAGTATCCTCGTAGCGGGAGGGCTCACAGATACGCAGTATTTT	CASSILVAGGLTDTQYF
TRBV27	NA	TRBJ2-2	TGTGCCAGCAGTGGTGGGCGAGGGGAGCTGTTTTTT	CASSGGRGELFF
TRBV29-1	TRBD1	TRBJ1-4	TGCAGCGTTGAAGAGACCGGGACAGTTAATGAAAAACTGTTTTTT	CSVEETGTVNEKLFF
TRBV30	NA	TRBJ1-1	TGTGCCTGGAAGGGACAAGTAAACACTGAAGCTTTCTTT	CAWKGQVNTEAFF
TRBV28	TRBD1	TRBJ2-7	TGTGCCAGCAGCTTACAGGGGATCCTCTACGAGCAGTACTTC	CASSLQGILYEQYF
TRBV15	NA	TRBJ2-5	TGTGCCACCAGCAGAACATCCCAAGAGACCCAGTACTTC	CATSRTSQETQYF
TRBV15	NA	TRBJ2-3	TGTGCCACCAGAGGACTAACACTCACAGATACGCAGTATTTT	CATRGLTLTDTQYF
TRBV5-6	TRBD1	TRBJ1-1	TGTGCCAGCAGCTCTTGGACAGGGACCGACACTGAAGCTTTCTTT	CASSSWTGTDTEAFF
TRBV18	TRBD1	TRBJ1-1	TGTGCCAGCTCACAAAATACAGGGGGACCTGAAGCTTTCTTT	CASSQNTGGPEAFF
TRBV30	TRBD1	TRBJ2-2	TGTGCCTGGAGGGGAGGGACAGGGATAACCGGGGAGCTGTTTTTT	CAWRGGTGITGELFF